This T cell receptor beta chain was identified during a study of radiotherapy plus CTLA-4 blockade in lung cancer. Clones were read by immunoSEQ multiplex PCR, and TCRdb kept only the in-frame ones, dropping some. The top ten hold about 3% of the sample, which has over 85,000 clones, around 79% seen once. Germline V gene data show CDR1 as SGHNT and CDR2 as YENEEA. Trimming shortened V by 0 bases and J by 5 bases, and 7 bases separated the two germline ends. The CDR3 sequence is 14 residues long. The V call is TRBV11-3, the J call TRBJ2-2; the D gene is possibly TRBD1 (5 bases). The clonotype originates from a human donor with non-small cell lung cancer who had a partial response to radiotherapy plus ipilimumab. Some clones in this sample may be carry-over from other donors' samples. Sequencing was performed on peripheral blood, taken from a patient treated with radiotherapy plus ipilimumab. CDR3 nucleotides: TGTGCCAGCAGCTTAGATCCAGGGACCGGGGAGCTGTTTTTT. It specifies CASSLDPGTGELFF.